These 32 T cell receptor beta chains came from one sample sequenced in a study of read filtering for tumor transcriptome and immune sequencing. The library was built from around 380 ng RNA with molecular barcoded adaptors for alpha/delta and beta/gamma chains. TCRdb redid the calling of the reads with MiXCR, one entry per CDR3 protein. The profile shows some 50,000 distinct CDR3 sequences, roughly 20% of them singletons. The sample comprised a population of CD138-negative cells sorted from bone marrow. These receptor sequences come from a donor aged 40 or over with multiple myeloma.

Note on this clonotype: This is likely an artifact of a read error, given a far larger clone one base away. The rearrangement joins TRBV6-2 or TRBV6-3 to TRBJ2-1, with D maybe TRBD2 (6 bases). This CDR3 contains 15 residues. V was pared by 6 bases and J by 6 bases, with 18 bases between. CDR1 is MNHEY and CDR2 is SVGEGT in the germline V gene. This chain's CDR3 is CASRTVVGGSNEQFF. In nucleotides, the CDR3 is TGTGCCAGCAGAACAGTAGTGGGAGGTTCCAATGAGCAGTTCTTC.

Comments on this clonotype: A junction end diverges from the germline sequence, so it may reflect a read error. The CDR3 DNA sequence: TGCGCCAGCAGCCTTCGGACTAGCGGGAGGGCATTTGTGTACAATGAGCAGTCCTTC. This translates into CASSLRTSGRAFVYNEQSF. The chain joins TRBV7-2 to TRBJ2-1; 15 bases line up with TRBD2. CDR1 is SGHTA, CDR2 FQGNSA, per germline. This CDR3 has 19 residues.

Regarding this clonotype: A read error may be the cause here, since a much bigger clone is one base away. The rearrangement links TRBV10-3 to TRBJ2-1, with 10 bases that match TRBD1. CDR3 length equals 15 residues. V lost 7 bases and J lost 5; bases outside the gene matches: 8. CDR1 and CDR2 (germline): ENHRY, SYGVKD. CDR3 sequence reads: CAIKGQGVINNEQFF. As DNA, the CDR3 is TGTGCCATCAAAGGACAGGGGGTTATCAACAATGAGCAGTTCTTC.

At least ten counts were recorded for this clonotype. The genes are TRBV4-1 and TRBJ2-7, with 8 nucleotides matching TRBD1. The germline gives CDR1 MGHRA, CDR2 YSYEKL. This CDR3 spans 15 amino acids. V was pared by 3 bases and J by 3 bases, with 7 bases of the junction left unmatched. CDR3 amino acids: CASSQGTGSFYEQYF. The DNA for the CDR3 is TGCGCCAGCAGCCAGGGGACAGGATCCTTCTACGAGCAGTACTTC.

In this sample, this clonotype turned up many times. The chain carries TRBV19 and TRBJ2-1; D remains unclear. Trimming removed 0 bases from V and 8 bases from J, with 17 bases in between. The CDR3 loop spans 16 amino acids. Germline V gene data show CDR1 as LNHDA and CDR2 as SQIVND (reference sequence). CDR3: CASSIEPDHPVDEQFF. The CDR3 region has the DNA TGTGCCAGTAGTATAGAACCGGACCACCCAGTGGATGAGCAGTTCTTC.

Judged by abundance, this clonotype is medium-sized. V and J are TRBV20-1 and TRBJ2-1; 8 bases are a match to TRBD1. Trimming cost V 1 base and J 0 bases; bases outside gene matches: 5. The CDR3 is 16 amino acids. Germline CDR1 is DFQATT and CDR2 is SNEGSKA (reference sequence). The DNA of the CDR3 is TGCAGTGCTAGAGTTCACAGGGGGAGCTCCTACAATGAGCAGTTCTTC. It yields the protein CSARVHRGSSYNEQFF.

About this clonotype: This could be a read error, since a much larger clone is one nucleotide away. This chain joins TRBV29-1 and TRBJ2-1; no reliable D call. V shed 4 bases and J shed 3 bases, with 10 bases lying between them. Germline values: CDR1 SQVTM, CDR2 ANQGSEA. This CDR3 is 13 amino acids long. The DNA for the CDR3 is TGCAGCGTTGCGGGTCTAGTCTACAATGAGCAGTTCTTC. Translated: CSVAGLVYNEQFF.

This clonotype was detected many times. V usage is TRBV6-2 or TRBV6-3 and J usage is TRBJ2-1; D not certain. The germline V gene has CDR1 MNHEY and CDR2 SVGEGT. There are 15 residues in the CDR3. V was shortened by 6 bases and J by 8 bases, with 20 bases between the two germline ends. This CDR3 is CASSRTPLWSDEQFF. The CDR3 region has the DNA TGTGCCAGCAGCCGAACTCCTTTATGGTCCGATGAGCAGTTCTTC.

This clonotype was counted at least ten times. CDR3 protein: CASSFNNEKLFF. The CDR3 DNA reads TGTGCCAGCAGTTTTAATAATGAAAAACTGTTTTTT. The rearrangement joins TRBV28 to TRBJ1-4, with D unresolved. Germline assignment: CDR1 MDHEN and CDR2 SYDVKM. The CDR3 has 12 residues. Trimming stripped 3 bases from V and 4 bases from J, with 3 bases between.

This clonotype was recorded many times. The chain has TRBV7-9 and TRBJ2-3; the D is unclear. Trimming cost V 3 bases and J 4 bases, with 8 bases left between them. The germline V gene encodes CDR1 SEHNR and CDR2 FQNEAQ (reference sequence). The CDR3 is made up of 13 amino acids. CDR3 sequence: CASSLDPADTQYF. DNA of the CDR3: TGTGCCAGCAGCTTGGACCCCGCAGATACGCAGTATTTT.

Regarding this clonotype: A much bigger clone sits one base away, suggesting this may be a read error. The chain has TRBV9 and TRBJ2-1, with TRBD2 matching over 8 bases. Germline CDR1 reads SGDLS; CDR2 reads YYNGEE. This CDR3 has 15 residues. Here the CDR3 reads CASSGSGNSYNGQFF. Here the CDR3 DNA reads TGTGCCAGCAGTGGTAGCGGGAACTCCTACAATGGGCAGTTCTTC.

There are many counts of this clonotype. The rearrangement joins TRBV7-2 to TRBJ2-5; 10 bases align to TRBD2. Per the germline V gene, CDR1 is SGHTA and CDR2 is FQGNSA. The CDR3 sequence is 17 residues long. V was pared by 1 base and J by 7 bases, with 12 bases of the junction left unmatched. CDR3: CASSLGGGLAGVATQYF. The CDR3 DNA reads TGTGCCAGCAGCTTAGGTGGGGGGCTAGCGGGAGTTGCGACCCAGTACTTC.

This clonotype was observed at least ten times. J is TRBJ2-1 and V is TRBV7-2; 9 nucleotides match TRBD2. J gave up 7 bases and V 4 bases, and 11 bases lay outside the gene matches. The germline gives CDR1 SGHTA, CDR2 FQGNSA. The CDR3 spans 16 residues. CDR3 bases: TGTGCCAGCAGCTCCGCGGTGGGGACTAGCAGGAATGAGCAGTTCTTC. Translation gives CASSSAVGTSRNEQFF.

This clonotype was picked up many times. V is TRBV29-1 and J is TRBJ2-1; 9 bases are a match to TRBD1. The germline gives CDR1 SQVTM, CDR2 ANQGSEA. This CDR3 spans 15 amino acids. Trimming at V came to 4 bases and at J to 6 bases, leaving 10 bases not matched to a gene. CDR3 nucleotides: TGCAGCGTTGTACCGTTACAGGGGGCGCTCAATGAGCAGTTCTTC. Residues: CSVVPLQGALNEQFF.

This clonotype was detected ten times or more. The chain uses TRBV20-1 and TRBJ1-5; D is unresolved. Per germline, CDR1 DFQATT and CDR2 SNEGSKA (reference sequence). This CDR3 is built from 13 residues. Trimming stripped 1 base from V and 6 bases from J, with 10 bases between. This chain's CDR3 is CSARATGFQPQHF. As DNA, the CDR3 is TGCAGTGCTAGAGCGACGGGTTTTCAGCCCCAGCATTTT.

Details on this clonotype: A much larger clone lies one base from this, so it may be a read error. The chain has TRBV6-6 and TRBJ2-5; possibly TRBD1 or TRBD2 for D (5 bases each). CDR1 is MNHNY, CDR2 SVGAGI, per germline (reference sequence). The CDR3 loop spans 14 amino acids. V was shortened by 6 bases and J by 5 bases, with 16 bases between the two germline ends. The CDR3, as DNA: TGTGCCAGCAGGACAACTAGACAGCACGAGACCCAGTACTTC. This gives the protein CASRTTRQHETQYF.

This clonotype was found many times. The chain is built from TRBV7-9 and TRBJ2-5; TRBD2 might be the D (5 bases). Per the germline V gene, CDR1 is SEHNR and CDR2 is FQNEAQ (reference sequence). The CDR3 runs to 12 residues. Trimming stripped 7 bases from V and 5 bases from J, with 11 bases between. CDR3: CASTPGGETQYF. For the CDR3, the DNA is TGTGCCAGCACCCCAGGCGGGGAGACCCAGTACTTC.

The rearrangement links TRBV6-5 to TRBJ2-3; D might be TRBD2 (6 bases). Between the trimmed V and J ends, which lost 4 bases and 2 bases, there was a span of 10 bases. The CDR3 consists of 14 residues. CDR1 is MNHEY and CDR2 is SVGAGI in the germline V gene. The CDR3 nucleotides are TGTGCCAGCAGTTGGGGACTCGCCACAGATACGCAGTATTTT. This translates into CASSWGLATDTQYF.

This clonotype was found a few times. This chain links TRBV7-2 with TRBJ2-1, with a possible D match to TRBD2 (6 bases). Germline V CDR1 and CDR2: SGHTA, FQGNSA. V was trimmed by 4 bases and J by 15 bases, leaving 16 bases between them. The CDR3 totals 12 residues. The CDR3 DNA sequence: TGTGCCAGCAGCTCGTCGACTAGTATGCCGTTCTTC. This translates into CASSSSTSMPFF.

In this sample, this clonotype turned up many times. CDR3 protein: CASSLVTGKAEKLFF. For the CDR3, the DNA is TGTGCCAGCAGCTTAGTGACAGGGAAGGCGGAAAAACTGTTTTTT. V gene TRBV7-2 combines with J gene TRBJ1-4; 7 positions match TRBD1. The junction had 7 bases not matched to a gene; V was cut back by 1 base and J by 8 bases. CDR1 is SGHTA, CDR2 FQGNSA, per germline. The CDR3 covers 15 residues.

This clonotype was seen ten or more times. This sequence joins TRBV3-1 and TRBJ2-1, with D hard to call. The germline V gene encodes CDR1 LGHDT and CDR2 YNNKEL (reference sequence). This CDR3 is built from 16 residues. The V and J ends lost 4 bases and 3 bases respectively, with 16 bases between them. CDR3 sequence reads: CASSPPVEADYNEQFF. As DNA, the CDR3 is TGTGCCAGCAGCCCCCCCGTCGAGGCGGACTACAATGAGCAGTTCTTC.

This clonotype occurred many times. The genes are TRBV4-1 and TRBJ1-2; no definite D call. The CDR3 is made up of 11 amino acids. Germline CDR1 and CDR2: MGHRA and YSYEKL. Trimming pared 1 base from V and 14 bases from J, leaving 11 bases between. CDR3 amino acids: CASSQGITTTF. For the CDR3, the DNA is TGCGCCAGCAGCCAAGGGATCACTACTACCTTC.

This clonotype was detected a few times. The V call is TRBV28, the J call TRBJ2-4, with 8 bases lining up with TRBD2. CDR3 length: 14 amino acids. V lost 8 bases, J lost 8 bases, and 11 bases stayed unmatched. Germline values: CDR1 MDHEN, CDR2 SYDVKM. CDR3 region: CASCTPGGPDIQYF. In DNA form, the CDR3 reads TGTGCCAGCTGTACTCCGGGAGGGCCGGACATTCAGTACTTC.

On this clonotype: One base away lies a much larger clone, so this may be a sequencing read error. V is TRBV5-1 and J is TRBJ2-7; 9 nucleotides line up with TRBD1. V shed 3 bases, J shed 7 bases, and the junction held 11 bases outside the gene matches. The germline V gene encodes CDR1 SGHRS and CDR2 YFSETQ. The CDR3 has 15 residues. This CDR3 is CASSSSRTGAGEQYF. The CDR3 nucleotides are TGCGCCAGCAGCTCTTCCAGGACAGGGGCAGGGGAGCAGTACTTC.

This clonotype was counted at least ten times. This CDR3 reads CASSKQGPEHGELFF. The CDR3 nucleotides are TGTGCCAGCAGTAAACAGGGACCCGAACACGGGGAGCTGTTTTTT. The gene calls are TRBV2 and TRBJ2-2; weak D call: TRBD1 (6 bases). Germline loops: CDR1 SNHLY, CDR2 FYNNEI. CDR3 length: 15 residues. Trimming took off 5 bases at V and 7 bases at J, with 17 bases between the two ends.

On this clonotype itself: A much larger clone is a single base away; this may be a read error. CDR3 protein: CASSTRAHNEQFF. CDR3 nucleotides: TGTGCCAGTAGTACTCGTGCCCACAATGAGCAGTTCTTC. The rearrangement joins TRBV19 to TRBJ2-1; D not resolved. This CDR3 region has 13 residues. Germline V lookup: CDR1 LNHDA, CDR2 SQIVND (reference sequence). V lost 4 bases and J lost 5, with 9 bases in between.

This clonotype is medium-sized in the sample. The rearrangement uses TRBV29-1 and TRBJ2-1, with D possibly being TRBD1 or TRBD2 (6 bases each). Trimming stripped 6 bases from V and 6 bases from J, with 21 bases between. Per the germline V gene, CDR1 is SQVTM and CDR2 is ANQGSEA. The CDR3 runs to 15 residues. In nucleotides, the CDR3 is TGCAGCGTCAGCACGGGGGCTAGGTCGAGCAATGAGCAGTTCTTC. Residues: CSVSTGARSSNEQFF.

This clonotype occurred many times. The CDR3 here is CASSEITGVQETQYF. The CDR3 nucleotides read TGTGCCAGCAGCGAGATCACAGGTGTACAAGAGACCCAGTACTTC. This chain links TRBV9 with TRBJ2-5; possible D gene TRBD1, 5 bases. There are 15 residues in the CDR3. V lost 3 bases and J 2 bases, leaving 14 bases between the germline ends. Germline V gene sequence: CDR1 SGDLS, CDR2 YYNGEE. The full variable domain, in which reference TRBV9 and TRBJ2-5 provide the parts outside the CDR3, is DSGVTQTPKHLITATGQRVTLRCSPRSGDLSVYWYQQSLDQGLQFLIQYYNGEERAKGNILERFSAQQFPDLHSELNLSSLELGDSALYFCASSEITGVQETQYFGPGTRLLVL.

This clonotype appeared once. A clone one base away is much larger, so this may be a read error. This sequence joins TRBV6-5 and TRBJ1-3, with D uncertain. The V end lost 7 bases, the J end lost 3 bases, and 16 bases lay between the germline ends. CDR1 is MNHEY, CDR2 SVGAGI, per germline. The CDR3 spans 15 residues. The CDR3 bases are TGTGCCAGCACGACAACCTCGGCCTTTGGAAACACCATATATTTT. Translation: CASTTTSAFGNTIYF.

Points on this clonotype: A single base separates this from a much larger clone, so it may be a read error. The CDR3: CSVAGTSGSSERFF. DNA for the CDR3: TGCAGCGTTGCCGGGACTAGCGGGAGCAGTGAGCGGTTCTTC. The chain combines TRBV29-1 with TRBJ2-1; 14 bases match TRBD2. Germline CDR1 and CDR2: SQVTM and ANQGSEA. This CDR3 contains 14 residues.

This clonotype was counted many times. The chain links TRBV7-2 to TRBJ1-5; no definite D call. The length of the CDR3 is 13 residues. The germline gives CDR1 SGHTA, CDR2 FQGNSA. V was clipped by 3 bases and J by 7 bases, with 10 bases between them. CDR3 sequence (DNA): TGTGCCAGCAGCTTGGAAGGTTTACAGCCCCAGCATTTT. Translated: CASSLEGLQPQHF.

Note on this clonotype: Mismatch with germline at one junction end may stem from a read error. The J gene is TRBJ2-1, the V gene TRBV4-1, with D tentatively TRBD2 (6 bases). Germline loops: CDR1 MGHRA, CDR2 YSYEKL. CDR3 length: 16 amino acids. The CDR3 is CVSSHGAGSSYNEQFF. The CDR3, as DNA: TGCGTCAGCAGCCACGGCGCGGGGAGCTCCTACAATGAGCAGTTCTTC.